These T cell receptor beta chains were read from a single sample in a study of a mutant IDH1 vaccine in newly diagnosed glioma. Clones were sequenced by immunoSEQ multiplex PCR, and TCRdb holds only the in-frame ones, with some missing. The top ten hold roughly 0.6% of the sample, which has 85,000 to 100,000 clones, about 90% seen once. Sequences were derived from PBMCs, sampled from a glioma patient treated with radiotherapy, temozolomide or both. The receptors originated from a woman between 50 and 59 years old with glioma. Each CDR3 is given with its conserved first and last residue. The order of the fields is D gene, V gene, J gene, clone size, CDR3 protein, CDR3 DNA. The D gene is left open where the match is weak. Rows give clone size only sometimes, using once, few, many, or a class for an expanded clone.

-	TRBV6-5	TRBJ2-5	-	CASSSAWQGQETQYF	TGTGCCAGCAGCTCTGCTTGGCAGGGTCAAGAGACCCAGTACTTC
TRBD2	TRBV18	TRBJ2-1	once	CASSPPGSGGRVNEQFF	TGTGCCAGCTCACCACCGGGATCGGGGGGAAGGGTGAATGAGCAGTTCTTC
TRBD2	TRBV5-1	TRBJ2-7	-	CASSLTSGSWYEQYF	TGCGCCAGCAGTTTGACTAGCGGGAGTTGGTACGAGCAGTACTTC
TRBD1	TRBV20-1	TRBJ2-1	-	CSARRTGGQFF	TGCAGTGCTAGAAGGACAGGGGGACAGTTCTTC
-	TRBV7-7	TRBJ2-7	-	CASSLGEAGARNEQYF	TGTGCTAGCAGCTTAGGGGAGGCGGGGGCAAGGAACGAGCAGTACTTC
-	TRBV7-2	TRBJ2-7	-	CASSLVLMIAGEQYF	TGTGCCAGCAGCTTAGTCCTGATGATTGCCGGCGAGCAGTACTTC
TRBD2	TRBV10-3	TRBJ2-7	-	CAISASSGISYEQYF	TGTGCCATCAGTGCATCTAGCGGGATCTCCTACGAGCAGTACTTC
-	TRBV5-1	TRBJ2-5	-	CASSLEGETQYF	TGCGCCAGCAGCTTGGAGGGGGAGACCCAGTACTTC
-	TRBV5-1	TRBJ2-1	-	CASSLDSYNEQFF	TGCGCCAGCAGCTTAGACAGCTACAATGAGCAGTTCTTC
-	TRBV30	TRBJ2-3	-	CAWSASAGHTQYF	TGTGCCTGGAGTGCCTCCGCGGGCCATACGCAGTATTTT
-	TRBV30	TRBJ2-1	-	CAWSHPRTTYDEQFF	TGTGCCTGGAGCCATCCTAGGACTACCTACGATGAGCAGTTCTTC
TRBD2	TRBV5-1	TRBJ2-5	-	CASRGEGETQYF	TGCGCCAGCAGAGGGGAGGGAGAGACCCAGTACTTC
-	TRBV28	TRBJ2-5	-	CASSFSGYGTQYF	TGTGCCAGCAGTTTTTCAGGGTACGGGACCCAGTACTTC
TRBD2	TRBV27	TRBJ2-2	-	CASPSGGSGTGELFF	TGTGCCAGCCCTTCCGGGGGGTCGGGGACCGGGGAGCTGTTTTTT
-	TRBV7-3	TRBJ1-1	once	CASSSQGPMNTEAFF	TGTGCCAGCAGCTCCCAGGGACCCATGAACACTGAAGCTTTCTTT
-	TRBV6-5	TRBJ2-7	once	CASSYLDRTMWEQYF	TGTGCCAGCAGTTATCTAGACAGGACGATGTGGGAGCAGTACTTC
-	TRBV5-6	TRBJ1-5	-	CASSLEGSNQPQHF	TGTGCCAGCAGCTTGGAGGGTAGCAATCAGCCCCAGCATTTT
-	TRBV5-1	TRBJ1-2	-	CASSLMADDPGGYTF	TGCGCCAGCAGCTTGATGGCGGATGACCCAGGAGGCTACACCTTC
-	TRBV10-2	TRBJ2-7	-	CASSAGTPIYEQYF	TGCGCCAGCAGCGCCGGGACTCCCATCTACGAGCAGTACTTC
TRBD1	TRBV6-1	TRBJ2-1	-	CASSEGQGWVYNEQFF	TGTGCCAGCAGTGAAGGACAGGGCTGGGTCTACAATGAGCAGTTCTTC
TRBD1	TRBV5-1	TRBJ2-5	-	CASSLQGAEETQYF	TGCGCCAGCAGCCTGCAGGGGGCCGAAGAGACCCAGTACTTC
-	TRBV10-3	TRBJ1-1	-	CAISAGGAGTEAFF	TGTGCCATCAGTGCTGGGGGGGCTGGCACTGAAGCTTTCTTT
-	TRBV25-1	TRBJ1-5	few	CASSEGRQPQHF	TGTGCCAGCAGTGAGGGCAGGCAGCCCCAGCATTTT
TRBD2	TRBV15	TRBJ2-1	-	CATSNLLGRSYNEQFF	TGTGCCACCAGCAACCTTCTCGGGAGGTCCTACAATGAGCAGTTCTTC
-	TRBV28	TRBJ2-7	few	CASSSSSGYEQYF	TGTGCCAGCAGTTCCTCCTCTGGCTACGAGCAGTACTTC
-	TRBV7-8	TRBJ2-5	-	CASSSTPQETQYF	TGTGCCAGCAGCTCAACTCCTCAAGAGACCCAGTACTTC
TRBD2	TRBV7-9	TRBJ2-2	-	CASSQGLAGGYTGELFF	TGTGCCAGCAGCCAGGGACTAGCGGGAGGATACACCGGGGAGCTGTTTTTT
TRBD2	TRBV15	TRBJ2-1	-	CATSREREGRNEQFF	TGTGCCACCAGCAGAGAGCGGGAGGGCCGTAATGAGCAGTTCTTC
-	TRBV18	TRBJ2-5	-	CASSPRAGVPQETQYF	TGTGCCAGCTCACCACGGGCAGGGGTTCCTCAAGAGACCCAGTACTTC
-	TRBV5-1	TRBJ2-3	-	CASSPTGRGTDTQYF	TGCGCCAGCAGCCCCACAGGGCGAGGCACAGATACGCAGTATTTT
TRBD2	TRBV4-2	TRBJ2-3	-	CASTPRRSGNPDTQYF	TGTGCCAGCACCCCCCGCCGAAGCGGGAACCCAGATACGCAGTATTTT